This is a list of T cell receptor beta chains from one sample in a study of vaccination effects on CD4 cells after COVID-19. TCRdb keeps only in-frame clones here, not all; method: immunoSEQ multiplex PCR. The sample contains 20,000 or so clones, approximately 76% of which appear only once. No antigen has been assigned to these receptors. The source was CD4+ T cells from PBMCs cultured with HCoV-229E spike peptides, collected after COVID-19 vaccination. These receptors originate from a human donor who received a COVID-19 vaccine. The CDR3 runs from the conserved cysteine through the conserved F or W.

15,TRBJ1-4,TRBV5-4,CASSFMDRADEKLFF
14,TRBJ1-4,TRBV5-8,CASSFTTGGEKLFF
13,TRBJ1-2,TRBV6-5,CASRMDSNYGYTF
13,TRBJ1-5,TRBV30,CAYKRGPNQPQHF
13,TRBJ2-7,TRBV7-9,CASRSDGAYEQYF
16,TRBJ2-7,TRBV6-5,CASSYSNIAGDYEQYF
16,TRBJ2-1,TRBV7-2,CASSPPGLAGKNEQFF
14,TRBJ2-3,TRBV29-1,CSVLGGYSTDTQYF
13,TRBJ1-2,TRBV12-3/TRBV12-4,CASSFGFNYGYTF
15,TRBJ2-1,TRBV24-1,CATSVALAGHNEQFF
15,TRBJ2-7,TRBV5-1,CASSIIRGATYEQYF
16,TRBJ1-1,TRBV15,CATSRAITQPNTEAFF
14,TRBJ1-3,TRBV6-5,CASTREGSGNTIYF
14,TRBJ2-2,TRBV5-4,CASSWDMNTGELFF
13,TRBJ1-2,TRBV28,CASSSIPYYGYTF
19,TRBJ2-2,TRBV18,CASSQRRELRVSHTGELFF
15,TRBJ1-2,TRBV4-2,CASSQDIGEEYGYTF
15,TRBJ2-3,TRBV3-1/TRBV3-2,CASSHRDSGTDTQYF
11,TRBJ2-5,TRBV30,CAWSVVETQYF
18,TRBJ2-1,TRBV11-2,CASSLVFGTGGSYNEQFF
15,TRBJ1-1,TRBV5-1,CASSQTGGAGTEAFF
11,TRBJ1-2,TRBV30,CAWSPGYGYTF
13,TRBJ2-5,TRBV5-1,CASSLAAFETQYF
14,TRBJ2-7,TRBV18,CASSPPGQFPEQYF
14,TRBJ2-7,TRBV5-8,CASSLRDAIYEQYF